This T cell receptor (beta chain) was obtained from a study of T cell responses to AZD1222 COVID-19 vaccine. Study-level background: Analysis merged second doses at about 4 or about 12 weeks.

Findings and limits, study-wide: When two AZD1222 doses had been given, Spike-specific TCR breadth and depth rose. Females made up more of the donors, who were largely white British, and clonal diversity may have come out too low. Spike-spanning, vaccine-associated CD4 TCRs were dominant at 160-218 and 743-854.

The CDR3 is made up of 17 amino acids. V lost 3 bases, J lost 4 bases, and 12 bases stayed unmatched. Germline-derived CDR1 and CDR2 are SGDLS and YYNGEE. Some clones are missing from TCRdb's copy, which holds only in-frame ones; the method was immunoSEQ multiplex PCR. Of 140,000 to 150,000 clones in the sample, approximately 90% were seen once. Worth noting for this clone: Antigen specificity is unknown.

Sequencing was performed on peripheral blood, taken on day 0 of AZD1222 vaccination. This sequence originates from an adult in good health. The gene calls are TRBV9 and TRBJ2-2; 7 bases are a match to TRBD1. The CDR3 region has the DNA TGTGCCAGCAGCGGACAGGGTTCTTCTCACGGCACCGGGGAGCTGTTTTTT. This codes for CASSGQGSSHGTGELFF.